Ten or more counts support the clone carrying this TCR beta chain. This specimen comes from a study of control samples from healthy donors and cancer patients. This table comes from immunoSEQ multiplex PCR, and its TCRdb copy is limited to in-frame clones, with some not included. The table lists 250,000 to 300,000 clones, over 75% of them singletons. The clonotype was recovered from a woman in her fifties or sixties with lung cancer. The specimen sequenced was PBMCs.

Written as DNA, the CDR3 is TGTGCCAGCAGCCCCGGGCTCGGCGGCTACACCTTC. Translation: CASSPGLGGYTF. The rearrangement links TRBV5-4 to TRBJ1-2; no clear D. CDR1 and CDR2 (germline): SGHNT, YYREEE (reference sequence). The CDR3 is 12 amino acids. The V and J ends lost 4 bases and 8 bases respectively, with 12 bases between them.